The clone carrying this TCR beta chain was picked up a small number of times. The J segment lost 3 bases and the V segment lost 4 bases, leaving 5 bases of the junction unmatched. Germline V gene lookup returns CDR1 SGDLS and CDR2 YYNGEE. The CDR3 consists of 14 residues. This entry comes from a study of beta chain features in type 1 diabetes. Expressed TCRB transcripts were sequenced, since all the RNA that had been isolated was reverse transcribed. The assay was immunoSEQ multiplex PCR, and TCRdb's table has in-frame clones only and misses some. The sample carries 300,000 to 400,000 clones, roughly 13% recorded once.

Sequenced material: naive CD4+ T cells from blood. The chain joins TRBV9 to TRBJ1-2; 8 nucleotides line up with TRBD1. This clonotype was sampled from a man aged 18 to 29 in good health. CDR3 bases: TGTGCCAGCAGCCCCTGGACAGGGTACTATGGCTACACCTTC. As protein: CASSPWTGYYGYTF.